This paragraph reports one TCR beta chain. Using immunoSEQ multiplex PCR, the repertoire was profiled, and TCRdb retains in-frame clones only, with some absent. The table records under 200,000 clones, around 83% of them present only once. The germline V gene has CDR1 WSHSY and CDR2 SAAADI. Trimming pared 5 bases from V and 0 bases from J, leaving 11 bases between. The CDR3 is made up of 15 amino acids. The data were obtained in a study of blood T cell repertoires in COVID-19. Across the study: The United States, Italy and Spain were the sources of the acute and convalescent COVID-19 samples. PBMCs, B-cell-depleted T cells, or T cells were the source of the cDNA or gDNA that made up the material.

The sequence derives from a man aged 65 to 85 who had recovered from COVID-19. The chain is built from TRBV10-2 and TRBJ2-1; D call uncertain. Input material: peripheral blood. CDR3 in amino acids: CASSLPSRSYNEQFF. CDR3 sequence (DNA): TGCGCCAGCAGTCTTCCTTCTCGCTCCTACAATGAGCAGTTCTTC.